This T cell receptor (beta chain) is from a study of response to subunit inactivated influenza vaccine. A few counts support this clonotype. TCRdb re-analysed the RT-PCR reads in MiXCR, keeping a single row per CDR3 protein. The sample has 500,000 to 600,000 distinct CDR3 sequences, approximately 15% seen once. Trimming removed 4 bases from V and 2 bases from J; junction bases left unmatched: 8. This CDR3 region has 15 residues. CDR1 and CDR2 (germline): MNHEY, SVGAGI. The source is a man aged 50 to 69 who received an inactivated influenza vaccine. This chain links TRBV6-5 with TRBJ2-7; 7 nucleotides agree with TRBD2. The sequencing here drew on CD4+ T cells sorted from PBMCs, taken around 25 months after vaccination. The CDR3 DNA reads TGTGCCAGCAGTTTATATAGCGGGTCCCCCTACGAGCAGTACTTC. This encodes CASSLYSGSPYEQYF.